Listed below are T cell receptor beta chains from one sample, sequenced in a study of technical replicates of blood from a few donors. Sequencing used immunoSEQ multiplex PCR; TCRdb keeps in-frame clones, though not all of them. The sample shows approximately 87,000 clones, around 95% of them seen only once. The sample comprised T cells isolated from PBMCs. These receptors were collected from a human donor in good health. CDR3s include the opening cysteine and the closing phenylalanine or tryptophan. The D gene is left open where the match is weak. Part of the rows lack a size; the others show once, few, many or a class for expanded clones.

j_gene: TRBJ1-1
len: 14
abundance: -
v_gene: TRBV30
d_gene: TRBD1
CDR3aa: CAWSWGGQGAEAFF
CDR3nt: TGTGCCTGGAGCTGGGGAGGACAGGGGGCTGAAGCTTTCTTT

j_gene: TRBJ2-3
len: 17
abundance: -
v_gene: TRBV19
d_gene: TRBD2
CDR3aa: CASSLGVSGASTDTQYF
CDR3nt: TGTGCCAGTAGTTTGGGTGTTAGCGGGGCTAGCACAGATACGCAGTATTTT

j_gene: TRBJ1-2
len: 14
abundance: -
v_gene: TRBV9
d_gene: -
CDR3aa: CASSGSGDSYGYTF
CDR3nt: TGTGCCAGCAGCGGTTCAGGGGATTCCTATGGCTACACCTTC

j_gene: TRBJ2-5
len: 15
abundance: -
v_gene: TRBV6-5
d_gene: TRBD2
CDR3aa: CASTMTSGGKETQYF
CDR3nt: TGTGCCAGCACTATGACTAGCGGGGGGAAAGAGACCCAGTACTTC

j_gene: TRBJ2-5
len: 14
abundance: -
v_gene: TRBV30
d_gene: -
CDR3aa: CAWSVQVYQETQYF
CDR3nt: TGTGCCTGGAGTGTACAGGTCTACCAAGAGACCCAGTACTTC

j_gene: TRBJ2-1
len: 14
abundance: -
v_gene: TRBV28
d_gene: TRBD2
CDR3aa: CASSGRSSYNEQFF
CDR3nt: TGTGCCAGCAGCGGGAGGAGTTCATACAATGAGCAGTTCTTC

j_gene: TRBJ1-4
len: 16
abundance: -
v_gene: TRBV28
d_gene: TRBD1
CDR3aa: CASSPRPGGTNEKLFF
CDR3nt: TGTGCCAGCAGCCCACGCCCAGGGGGCACTAATGAAAAACTGTTTTTT

j_gene: TRBJ2-5
len: 13
abundance: once
v_gene: TRBV11-2
d_gene: -
CDR3aa: CASNGQNQETQYF
CDR3nt: TGTGCCAGTAATGGGCAGAACCAAGAGACCCAGTACTTC

j_gene: TRBJ1-2
len: 13
abundance: -
v_gene: TRBV28
d_gene: -
CDR3aa: CASSSHYNYGYTF
CDR3nt: TGTGCCAGCAGTTCACACTACAACTATGGCTACACCTTC

j_gene: TRBJ2-1
len: 15
abundance: -
v_gene: TRBV4-1
d_gene: TRBD2
CDR3aa: CASSQGREGPFEQFF
CDR3nt: TGCGCCAGCAGCCAAGGGCGGGAGGGCCCGTTTGAGCAGTTCTTC

j_gene: TRBJ2-3
len: 16
abundance: -
v_gene: TRBV5-1
d_gene: -
CDR3aa: CASSLVRGGGTDTQYF
CDR3nt: TGCGCCAGCAGCTTGGTACGGGGAGGGGGGACAGATACGCAGTATTTT

j_gene: TRBJ2-7
len: 16
abundance: -
v_gene: TRBV4-1
d_gene: -
CDR3aa: CASSQSPQGLTYEQYF
CDR3nt: TGCGCCAGCAGCCAGAGTCCACAGGGCCTCACCTACGAGCAGTACTTC

j_gene: TRBJ2-2
len: 16
abundance: -
v_gene: TRBV9
d_gene: TRBD2
CDR3aa: CASSVALAGKTGELFF
CDR3nt: TGTGCCAGCAGCGTAGCTTTAGCGGGGAAAACCGGGGAGCTGTTTTTT

j_gene: TRBJ1-5
len: 14
abundance: -
v_gene: TRBV29-1
d_gene: -
CDR3aa: CSVGASNSNQPQHF
CDR3nt: TGCAGCGTTGGAGCGAGTAACAGCAATCAGCCCCAGCATTTT

j_gene: TRBJ2-3
len: 15
abundance: -
v_gene: TRBV15
d_gene: TRBD2
CDR3aa: CATSRERREADTQYF
CDR3nt: TGTGCCACCAGCAGAGAGCGACGGGAGGCAGATACGCAGTATTTT

j_gene: TRBJ2-3
len: 16
abundance: -
v_gene: TRBV27
d_gene: -
CDR3aa: CASSLFHTDSIDTQYF
CDR3nt: TGTGCCAGCAGTTTATTCCATACGGACAGCATAGATACGCAGTATTTT

j_gene: TRBJ2-5
len: 14
abundance: -
v_gene: TRBV10-3
d_gene: -
CDR3aa: CAISDQGTLGTQYF
CDR3nt: TGTGCCATCAGTGATCAGGGCACGTTAGGGACCCAGTACTTC